The clone carrying this TCR beta chain was counted once. J gave up 5 bases and V 5 bases, and 10 bases lay outside the gene matches. Per germline, CDR1 SGHTA and CDR2 FQGNSA. The CDR3 has 15 amino acids. This sample was taken from a study of shared clonotypes between healthy human individuals. Clones were read by immunoSEQ multiplex PCR, and TCRdb kept only the in-frame ones, dropping some. The sample carries hundreds of thousands of clones, roughly 70% recorded once. This clonotype originated in a young woman in good health. Sequencing was performed on memory CD4+ T cells sorted from blood. Described subset: CD45RA-negative fraction. V gene TRBV7-2 combines with J gene TRBJ1-1; 8 nucleotides line up with TRBD1. DNA for the CDR3: TGTGCCAGCAGCGCGGGACAGGCCGGAACAACTGAAGCTTTCTTT. This encodes CASSAGQAGTTEAFF.